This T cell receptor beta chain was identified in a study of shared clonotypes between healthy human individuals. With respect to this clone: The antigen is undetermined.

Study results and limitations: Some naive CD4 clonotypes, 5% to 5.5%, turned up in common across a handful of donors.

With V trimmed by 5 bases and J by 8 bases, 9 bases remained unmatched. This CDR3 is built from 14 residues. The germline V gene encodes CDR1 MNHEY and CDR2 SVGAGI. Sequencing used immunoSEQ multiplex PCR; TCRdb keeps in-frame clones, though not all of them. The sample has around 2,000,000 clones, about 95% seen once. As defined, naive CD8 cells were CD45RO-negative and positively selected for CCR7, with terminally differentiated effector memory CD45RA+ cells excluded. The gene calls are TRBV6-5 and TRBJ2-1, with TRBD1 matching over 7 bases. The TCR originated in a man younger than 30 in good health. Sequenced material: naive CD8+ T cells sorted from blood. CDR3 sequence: CASSAPQGIDEQFF. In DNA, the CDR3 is TGTGCCAGCAGTGCCCCACAGGGGATCGATGAGCAGTTCTTC.